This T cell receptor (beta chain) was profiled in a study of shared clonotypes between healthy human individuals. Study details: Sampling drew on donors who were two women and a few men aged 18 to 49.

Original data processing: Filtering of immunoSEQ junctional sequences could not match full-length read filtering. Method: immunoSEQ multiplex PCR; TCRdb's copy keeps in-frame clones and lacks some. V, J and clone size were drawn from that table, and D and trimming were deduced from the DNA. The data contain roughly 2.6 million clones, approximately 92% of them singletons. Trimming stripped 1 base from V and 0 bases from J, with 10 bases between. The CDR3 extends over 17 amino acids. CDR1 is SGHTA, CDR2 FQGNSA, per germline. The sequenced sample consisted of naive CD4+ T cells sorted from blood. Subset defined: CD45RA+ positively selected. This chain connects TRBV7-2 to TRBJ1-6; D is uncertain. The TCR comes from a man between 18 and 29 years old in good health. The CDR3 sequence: CASSLDGVGSYNSPLHF. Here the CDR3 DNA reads TGTGCCAGCAGCTTAGATGGGGTTGGCTCCTATAATTCACCCCTCCACTTT.